Listed here are 21 T cell receptor beta chains from one sample, sequenced in a study of human T cells and chemical hapten exposure. TCRdb processed the RACE reads anew with MiXCR; each CDR3 protein has one entry. The sample carries 140,000 or so distinct CDR3 sequences, 12% recorded once. Time point of the sample: patch test 2, 6 weeks after DPC sensitization. Noted treatment: therapeutic diphenylcyclopropenone sensitization with weekly scalp DPC. The sequencing used whole blood, collected in connection with sensitization to the hapten diphenylcyclopropenone (DPC). The receptors shown here come from a woman aged 45-60 years with alopecia areata. Some clones in this sample may be carry-over from other donors' samples.

The rearrangement links TRBV5-8 to TRBJ1-6; D call uncertain. Germline assignment: CDR1 SGHTS and CDR2 YDEGEE. The length of the CDR3 is 14 residues. The germline V and J ends were trimmed by 4 bases and 9 bases, with 14 bases remaining between them. DNA for the CDR3: TGTGCCAGCAGCCTACCGGCCGGGAGTTCACCCCTCCACTTT. Translating it yields CASSLPAGSSPLHF.

This sequence joins TRBV2 and TRBJ1-2; the D is unclear. Between the trimmed V and J ends, which lost 2 bases and 12 bases, there was a span of 13 bases. This CDR3 is built from 12 residues. Germline loops: CDR1 SNHLY, CDR2 FYNNEI. The CDR3 coding sequence is TGTGCCAGCAGTGAATTGGCTTCTCCAAACACCTTC. As protein: CASSELASPNTF.

This clonotype came up many times. This chain links TRBV2 with TRBJ2-7; no clear D gene. Germline CDR1 and CDR2: SNHLY and FYNNEI. The CDR3 has 13 amino acids. Trimming removed 4 bases at V and 5 bases at J, with 12 bases between. This chain's CDR3 is CASSVLRAHEQYF. CDR3 DNA: TGTGCCAGCAGTGTGCTTAGGGCCCACGAGCAGTACTTC.

V is TRBV12-3 or TRBV12-4 and J is TRBJ1-3; the D is unclear. Trimming stripped 6 bases from V and 7 bases from J, with 7 bases between. This CDR3 contains 11 residues. CDR3 in DNA: TGTGCCAGCAGCCCCCGGAACACCATATATTTT. This codes for CASSPRNTIYF.

The chain has TRBV19 and TRBJ2-7, with D hard to call. Looked up from germline, CDR1 is LNHDA and CDR2 is SQIVND (reference sequence). CDR3 length equals 13 residues. Trimming pared 0 bases from V and 7 bases from J, leaving 10 bases between. CDR3 bases: TGTGCCAGTAGTATAGATCACGGTTTTGAGCAGTACTTC. Amino acids: CASSIDHGFEQYF.

This clonotype was seen repeatedly, ten times or more. The rearrangement joins TRBV7-2 to TRBJ2-7; D may be TRBD2 (5 bases). Trimming took 5 bases from V and 3 from J, leaving 20 bases between them. This CDR3 comprises 16 residues. Germline V CDR1 and CDR2: SGHTA, FQGNSA. The CDR3 DNA reads TGTGCCAGCAGCCGGACTTCCTCGCCATTTAACTACGAGCAGTACTTC. It translates to CASSRTSSPFNYEQYF.

The chain recombines TRBV29-1 with TRBJ2-3; TRBD1 matches 8 bases. Germline V lookup: CDR1 SQVTM, CDR2 ANQGSEA. The length of the CDR3 is 16 residues. V trimming: 6 bases; J trimming: 0 bases; junction bases outside the gene matches: 11. CDR3 nucleotide sequence: TGCAGCGTCGAGGGACAGGCGGAATCTAGCACAGATACGCAGTATTTT. The encoded protein is CSVEGQAESSTDTQYF.

Worth noting for this clonotype: At one end, the junction sequence differs from germline, possibly due to a read error. The chain uses TRBV7-3 and TRBJ2-3; no definite D call. The CDR3 runs 14 residues. Germline CDR1 SGHTA, CDR2 FQGTGA. CDR3 protein: CASSLMVGTVTQYF. The CDR3 coding sequence is TGTGCCAGCAGCTTAATGGTGGGCACAGTTACGCAGTATTTT.

The J gene is TRBJ2-5, the V gene TRBV7-3, with 7 nucleotides matching TRBD1. Germline trimming cut 4 bases from V and 5 bases from J; bases unmatched to any gene: 4. The CDR3 is 13 amino acids. In germline, CDR1 is SGHTA, CDR2 FQGTGA. CDR3 bases: TGTGCCAGCAGCTCCGACAGGGCGGAGACCCAGTACTTC. It specifies CASSSDRAETQYF.

The table lists this clonotype with a few counts. The chain employs TRBV11-3 and TRBJ2-5; D may be TRBD2 (5 bases). The CDR3 spans 14 residues. V was trimmed by 3 bases and J by 6 bases, leaving 14 bases between them. Germline CDR1 SGHNT, CDR2 YENEEA. This CDR3 is CASSFMGAAQTQYF. The CDR3 DNA reads as TGTGCCAGCAGCTTTATGGGAGCGGCACAGACCCAGTACTTC. Looking up the rest from reference TRBV11-3 and TRBJ2-5 gives the full variable domain: EAGVVQSPRYKIIEKKQPVAFWCNPISGHNTLYWYLQNLGQGPELLIRYENEEAVDDSQLPKDRFSAERLKGVDSTLKIQPAELGDSAVYLCASSFMGAAQTQYFGPGTRLLVL.

This clonotype was seen a handful of times. The J gene is TRBJ1-5, the V gene TRBV6-1, with no clear D. Trimming left V 4 bases short and J 1 base short, with 5 bases between. Germline-derived CDR1 and CDR2 are MNHNS and SASEGT. The CDR3 contains 13 residues. CDR3 nucleotide sequence: TGTGCCAGCAGTGGTTGGAGCAATCAGCCCCAGCATTTT. Protein sequence: CASSGWSNQPQHF.

There are many counts of this clonotype. J is TRBJ2-7 and V is TRBV29-1; D is uncertain. This CDR3 is 11 amino acids long. Trimming took off 7 bases at V and 2 bases at J, with 9 bases between the two ends. CDR1 is SQVTM, CDR2 ANQGSEA, per germline. CDR3 residues: CSASVAYEQYF. The CDR3, as DNA: TGCAGCGCCTCGGTTGCCTACGAGCAGTACTTC.

The table lists this clonotype with a few counts. The rearrangement links TRBV29-1 to TRBJ2-7; 8 nucleotides match TRBD2. Germline V gene lookup returns CDR1 SQVTM and CDR2 ANQGSEA. J gave up 2 bases and V 7 bases, and 1 base lay outside the gene matches. CDR3 length: 11 residues. CDR3 region: CSAGGAYEQYF. CDR3 nucleotide sequence: TGCAGCGCCGGGGGGGCCTACGAGCAGTACTTC.

This clonotype was seen more than once but under ten times. The chain links TRBV18 to TRBJ2-7; 8 positions agree with TRBD2. The CDR3 loop spans 14 amino acids. The trim removed 6 bases at V and 7 bases at J, leaving 11 bases unmatched. The germline gives CDR1 KGHSH, CDR2 LQKENI. CDR3 DNA sequence: TGTGCCAGCTCCCTCAAGCGGGAGACGAGTGAGCAGTACTTC. Translation: CASSLKRETSEQYF.

This clonotype was seen more than once but under ten times. This chain joins TRBV28 and TRBJ2-2, with 10 bases identical to TRBD1. The length of the CDR3 is 14 residues. From germline, CDR1 is MDHEN and CDR2 SYDVKM. V was clipped by 8 bases and J by 6 bases; unmatched bases: 6. The DNA of the CDR3 is TGTGCCAGCGGGACAGGGGCAGGCTCCGGGGAGCTGTTTTTT. Protein product: CASGTGAGSGELFF.

This chain joins TRBV5-1 and TRBJ1-1, with 7 bases lining up with TRBD1. This CDR3 is built from 16 residues. The junction had 17 bases not matched to a gene; V was cut back by 0 bases and J by 12 bases. Looked up from germline, CDR1 is SGHRS and CDR2 is YFSETQ. CDR3 in DNA: TGCGCCAGCAGCTTGGACGGGGCAGGGGGTAGTTTAGAGACTTTCTTT. Translation: CASSLDGAGGSLETFF.

J is TRBJ2-1 and V is TRBV18; 9 bases are a match to TRBD2. The CDR3 runs 16 residues. The germline gives CDR1 KGHSH, CDR2 LQKENI. V was clipped by 6 bases and J by 9 bases; unmatched bases: 15. CDR3: CASSPLSSGSEGEQFF. In DNA, the CDR3 is TGTGCCAGCTCGCCATTAAGTAGCGGGAGTGAGGGTGAGCAGTTCTTC.

CDR3 sequence: CASSISGGYEQYF. The DNA of the CDR3 is TGTGCCAGCAGCATTAGTGGCGGGTACGAGCAGTACTTC. The rearrangement links TRBV11-2 to TRBJ2-7; a possible D gene is TRBD2 (5 bases). The germline V and J ends were trimmed by 5 bases and 4 bases, with 12 bases remaining between them. Germline values: CDR1 SGHAT, CDR2 FQNNGV. The CDR3 is made up of 13 amino acids.

V usage is TRBV18 and J usage is TRBJ2-7; D is unclear. Trimming took off 5 bases at V and 7 bases at J, with 18 bases between the two ends. Per the germline V gene, CDR1 is KGHSH and CDR2 is LQKENI. CDR3 size: 14 residues. The CDR3 loop reads CASSSPAQPGEQYF. The CDR3 bases are TGTGCCAGCTCATCCCCGGCCCAGCCTGGGGAGCAGTACTTC.

This clonotype occurred many times. The chain is built from TRBV5-4 and TRBJ2-1, with 10 nucleotides matching TRBD2. The CDR3 totals 15 residues. The J segment lost 6 bases and the V segment lost 3 bases, leaving 6 bases of the junction unmatched. Germline CDR1 is SGHNT and CDR2 is YYREEE (reference sequence). CDR3 residues: CASSSGAGGRNEQFF. In nucleotides, the CDR3 is TGTGCCAGCAGCTCCGGAGCGGGAGGGCGCAATGAGCAGTTCTTC.

Ten or more counts support this clonotype. This chain uses TRBV7-9 with TRBJ2-7; 10 positions agree with TRBD2. Germline V gene data show CDR1 as SEHNR and CDR2 as FQNEAQ (reference sequence). The ends lost 5 bases at V and 3 bases at J; junction bases unmatched: 16. The CDR3 is 18 residues long. The CDR3 protein is CASSQAVVVTSGHYEQYF. The CDR3 DNA reads TGTGCCAGCAGCCAAGCGGTTGTAGTGACTAGCGGGCACTACGAGCAGTACTTC.